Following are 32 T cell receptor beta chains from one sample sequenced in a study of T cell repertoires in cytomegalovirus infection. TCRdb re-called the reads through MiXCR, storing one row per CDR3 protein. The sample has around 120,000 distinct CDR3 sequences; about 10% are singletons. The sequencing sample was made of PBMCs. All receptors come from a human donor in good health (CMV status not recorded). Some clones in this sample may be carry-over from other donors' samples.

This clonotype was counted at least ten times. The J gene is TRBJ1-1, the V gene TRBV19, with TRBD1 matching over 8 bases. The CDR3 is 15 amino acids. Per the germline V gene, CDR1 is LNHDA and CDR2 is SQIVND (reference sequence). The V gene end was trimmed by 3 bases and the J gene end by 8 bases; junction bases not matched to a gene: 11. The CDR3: CASSMSGTGVSEAFF. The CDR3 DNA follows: TGTGCCAGTAGTATGTCCGGGACAGGAGTGTCGGAAGCTTTCTTT.

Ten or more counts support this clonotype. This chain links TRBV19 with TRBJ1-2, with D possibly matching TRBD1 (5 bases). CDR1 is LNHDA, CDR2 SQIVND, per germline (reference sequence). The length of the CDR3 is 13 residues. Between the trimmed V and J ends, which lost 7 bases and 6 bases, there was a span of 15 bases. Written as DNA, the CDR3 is TGTGCCAGTACCTTCGGGGGGACTGATGGCTACACCTTC. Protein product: CASTFGGTDGYTF.

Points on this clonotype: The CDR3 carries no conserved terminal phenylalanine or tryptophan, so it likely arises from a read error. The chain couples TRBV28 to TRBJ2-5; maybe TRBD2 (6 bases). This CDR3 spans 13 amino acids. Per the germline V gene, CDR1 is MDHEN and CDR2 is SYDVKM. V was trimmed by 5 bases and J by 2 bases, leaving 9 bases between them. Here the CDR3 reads CASSLGGQETQYC. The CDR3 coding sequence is TGTGCCAGCAGTCTCGGGGGACAAGAGACCCAGTACTGC.

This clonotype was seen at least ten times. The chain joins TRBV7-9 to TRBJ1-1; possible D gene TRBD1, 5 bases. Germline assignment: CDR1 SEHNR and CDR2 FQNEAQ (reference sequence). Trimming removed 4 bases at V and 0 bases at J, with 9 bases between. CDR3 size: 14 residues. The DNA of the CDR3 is TGTGCCAGCAGCTCGGACACGATGAACACTGAAGCTTTCTTT. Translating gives CASSSDTMNTEAFF.

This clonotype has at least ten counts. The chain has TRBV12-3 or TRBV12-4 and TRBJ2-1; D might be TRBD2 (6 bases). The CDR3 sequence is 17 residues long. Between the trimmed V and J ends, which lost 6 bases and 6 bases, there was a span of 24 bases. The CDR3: CASRTFNLVRGTNEQFF. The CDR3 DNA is TGTGCCAGCAGGACCTTCAACTTGGTGCGCGGGACCAATGAGCAGTTCTTC.

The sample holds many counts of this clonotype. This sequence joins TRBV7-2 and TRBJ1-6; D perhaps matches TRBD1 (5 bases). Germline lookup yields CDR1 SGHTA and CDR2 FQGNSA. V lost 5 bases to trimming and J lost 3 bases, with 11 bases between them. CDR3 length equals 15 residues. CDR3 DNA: TGTGCCAGCAGCCTACAGACAGACTATAATTCACCCCTCCACTTT. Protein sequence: CASSLQTDYNSPLHF.

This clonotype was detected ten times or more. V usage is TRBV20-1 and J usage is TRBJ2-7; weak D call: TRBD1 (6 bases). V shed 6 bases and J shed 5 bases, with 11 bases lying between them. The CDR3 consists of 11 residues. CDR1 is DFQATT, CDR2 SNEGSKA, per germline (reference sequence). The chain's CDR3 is CSATDRNEQYF. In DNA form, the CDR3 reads TGCAGTGCAACCGACAGGAACGAGCAGTACTTC.

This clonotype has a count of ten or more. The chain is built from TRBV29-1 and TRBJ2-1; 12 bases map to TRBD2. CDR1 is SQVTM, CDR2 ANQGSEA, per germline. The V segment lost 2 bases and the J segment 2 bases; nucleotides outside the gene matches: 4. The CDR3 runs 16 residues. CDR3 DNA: TGCAGCGTTGAAAGAGCTAGCGGGGGGGCCTACAATGAGCAGTTCTTC. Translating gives CSVERASGGAYNEQFF.

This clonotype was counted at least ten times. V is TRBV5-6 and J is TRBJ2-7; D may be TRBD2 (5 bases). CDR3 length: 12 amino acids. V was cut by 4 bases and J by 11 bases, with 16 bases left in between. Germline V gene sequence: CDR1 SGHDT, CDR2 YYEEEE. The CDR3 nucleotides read TGTGCCAGCAGCGGAGCCGGGGAAGCGGAGTACTTC. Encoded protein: CASSGAGEAEYF.

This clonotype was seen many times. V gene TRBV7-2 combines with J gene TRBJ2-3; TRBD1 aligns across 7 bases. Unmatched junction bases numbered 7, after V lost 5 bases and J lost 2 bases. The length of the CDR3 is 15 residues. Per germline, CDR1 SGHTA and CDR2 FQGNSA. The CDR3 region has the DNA TGTGCCAGCAGCATGGGACAGTCTTTCACAGATACGCAGTATTTT. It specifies CASSMGQSFTDTQYF.

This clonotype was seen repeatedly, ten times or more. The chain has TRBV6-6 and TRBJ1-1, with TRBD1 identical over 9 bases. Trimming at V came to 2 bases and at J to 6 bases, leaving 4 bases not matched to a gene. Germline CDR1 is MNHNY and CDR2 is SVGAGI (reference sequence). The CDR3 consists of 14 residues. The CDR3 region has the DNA TGTGCCAGCAGTTACGGGACAGGGAATGCTGAAGCTTTCTTT. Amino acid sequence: CASSYGTGNAEAFF.

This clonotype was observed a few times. The CDR3 loop reads CASSAVGQGAWDEQFF. In nucleotides, the CDR3 is TGTGCCAGCAGTGCGGTTGGACAGGGGGCTTGGGATGAGCAGTTCTTC. The chain couples TRBV2 to TRBJ2-1, with 11 bases lining up with TRBD1. Germline V CDR1 and CDR2: SNHLY, FYNNEI. V lost 4 bases and J lost 8; bases outside the gene matches: 10. CDR3 length equals 16 residues. Combining the CDR3 with reference TRBV2 and TRBJ2-1 gives the whole variable domain EPEVTQTPSHQVTQMGQEVILRCVPISNHLYFYWYRQILGQKVEFLVSFYNNEISEKSEIFDDQFSVERPDGSNFTLKIRSTKLEDSAMYFCASSAVGQGAWDEQFFGPGTRLTVL.

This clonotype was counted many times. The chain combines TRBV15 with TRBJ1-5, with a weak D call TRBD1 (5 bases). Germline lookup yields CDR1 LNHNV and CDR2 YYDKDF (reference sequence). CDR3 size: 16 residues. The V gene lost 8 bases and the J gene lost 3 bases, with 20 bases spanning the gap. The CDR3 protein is CATAEGPPRNNQPQHF. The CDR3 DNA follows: TGTGCCACCGCCGAGGGACCCCCTCGGAACAATCAGCCCCAGCATTTT.

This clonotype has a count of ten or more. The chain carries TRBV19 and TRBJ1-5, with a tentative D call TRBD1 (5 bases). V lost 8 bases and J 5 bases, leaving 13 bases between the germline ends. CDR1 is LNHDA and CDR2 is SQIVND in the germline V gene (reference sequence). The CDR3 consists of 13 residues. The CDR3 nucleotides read TGTGCCAGTGGGGCAGGATCTTATCAGCCCCAGCATTTT. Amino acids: CASGAGSYQPQHF.

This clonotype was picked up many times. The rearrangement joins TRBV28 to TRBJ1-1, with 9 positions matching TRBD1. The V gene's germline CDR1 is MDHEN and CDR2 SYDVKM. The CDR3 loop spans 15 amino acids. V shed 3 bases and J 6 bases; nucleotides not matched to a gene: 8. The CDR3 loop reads CASSFWTGAIAEAFF. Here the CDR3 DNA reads TGTGCCAGCAGTTTTTGGACAGGGGCCATCGCTGAAGCTTTCTTT.

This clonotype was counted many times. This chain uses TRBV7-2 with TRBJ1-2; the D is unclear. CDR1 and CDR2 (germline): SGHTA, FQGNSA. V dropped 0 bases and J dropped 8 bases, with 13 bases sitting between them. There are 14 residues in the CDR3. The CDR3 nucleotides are TGTGCCAGCAGCTTAGCGCGGAGCAGCGGAGGCTACACCTTC. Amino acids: CASSLARSSGGYTF. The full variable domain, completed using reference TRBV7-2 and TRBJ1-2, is GAGVSQSPSNKVTEKGKDVELRCDPISGHTALYWYRQSLGQGLEFLIYFQGNSAPDKSGLPSDRFSAERTGGSVSTLTIQRTQQEDSAVYLCASSLARSSGGYTFGSGTRLTVV.

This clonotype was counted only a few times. The CDR3 protein is CASSVGTGNSPLHF. The DNA for the CDR3 is TGTGCCAGCAGCGTTGGGACAGGGAATTCACCCCTCCACTTT. This chain joins TRBV7-9 and TRBJ1-6, with 9 bases matching TRBD1. With 5 bases clipped from V and 7 bases from J, the junction kept 3 bases outside the gene matches. Germline V CDR1 and CDR2: SEHNR, FQNEAQ (reference sequence). This CDR3 contains 14 residues.

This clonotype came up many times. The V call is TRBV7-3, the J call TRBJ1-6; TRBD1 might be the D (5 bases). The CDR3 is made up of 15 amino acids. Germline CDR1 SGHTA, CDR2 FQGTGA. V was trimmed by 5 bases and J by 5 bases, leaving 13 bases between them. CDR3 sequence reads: CASSKRDRDNSPLHF. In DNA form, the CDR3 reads TGTGCCAGCAGCAAACGGGACCGAGATAATTCACCCCTCCACTTT.

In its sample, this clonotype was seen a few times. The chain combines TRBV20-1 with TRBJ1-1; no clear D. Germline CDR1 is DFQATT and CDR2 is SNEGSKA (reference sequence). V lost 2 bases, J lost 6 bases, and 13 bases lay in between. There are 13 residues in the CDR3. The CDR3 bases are TGCAGTGCTAGAAATCGAAGGGTCGCTGAAGCTTTCTTT. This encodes CSARNRRVAEAFF.

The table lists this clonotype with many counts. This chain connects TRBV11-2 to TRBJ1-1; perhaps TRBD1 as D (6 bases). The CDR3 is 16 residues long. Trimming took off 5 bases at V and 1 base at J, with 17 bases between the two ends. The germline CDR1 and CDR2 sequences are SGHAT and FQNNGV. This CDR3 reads CASSENRARGNTEAFF. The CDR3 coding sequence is TGTGCCAGCAGCGAAAACAGGGCGCGGGGGAACACTGAAGCTTTCTTT. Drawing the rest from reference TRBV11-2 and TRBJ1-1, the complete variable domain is EAGVAQSPRYKIIEKRQSVAFWCNPISGHATLYWYQQILGQGPKLLIQFQNNGVVDDSQLPKDRFSAERLKGVDSTLKIQPAKLEDSAVYLCASSENRARGNTEAFFGQGTRLTVV.

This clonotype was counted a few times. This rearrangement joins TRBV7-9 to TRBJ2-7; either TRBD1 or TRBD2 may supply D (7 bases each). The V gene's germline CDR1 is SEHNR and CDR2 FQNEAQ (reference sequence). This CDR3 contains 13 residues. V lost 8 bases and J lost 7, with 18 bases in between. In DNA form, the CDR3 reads TGTGCCAGCGAGGCAGGGGGGGTCCAGGAGCAGTACTTC. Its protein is CASEAGGVQEQYF.

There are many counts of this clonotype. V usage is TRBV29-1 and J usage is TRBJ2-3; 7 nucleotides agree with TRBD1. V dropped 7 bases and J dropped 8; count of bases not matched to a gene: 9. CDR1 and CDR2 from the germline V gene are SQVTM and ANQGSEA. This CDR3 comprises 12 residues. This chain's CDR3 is CSGDRIAATQYF. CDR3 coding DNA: TGCAGCGGGGACAGAATCGCAGCTACGCAGTATTTT.

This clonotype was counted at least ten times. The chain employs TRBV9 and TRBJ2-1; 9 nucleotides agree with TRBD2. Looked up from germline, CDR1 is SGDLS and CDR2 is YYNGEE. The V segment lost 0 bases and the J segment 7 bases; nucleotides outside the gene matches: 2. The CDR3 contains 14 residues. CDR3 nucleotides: TGTGCCAGCAGCGTAGGGGCGGGGGGGAATGAGCAGTTCTTC. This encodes CASSVGAGGNEQFF.

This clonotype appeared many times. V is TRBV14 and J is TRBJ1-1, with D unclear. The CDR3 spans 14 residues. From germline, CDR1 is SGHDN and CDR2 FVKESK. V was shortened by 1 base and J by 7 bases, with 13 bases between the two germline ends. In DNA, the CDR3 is TGTGCCAGCAGCCAAGTGCGCGGGCTGGGTGAAGCTTTCTTT. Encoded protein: CASSQVRGLGEAFF.

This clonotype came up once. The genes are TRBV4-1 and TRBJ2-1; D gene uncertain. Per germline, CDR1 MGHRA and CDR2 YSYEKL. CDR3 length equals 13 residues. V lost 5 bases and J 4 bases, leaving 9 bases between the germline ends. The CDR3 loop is CASSDGRYNEQFF. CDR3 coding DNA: TGCGCCAGCAGCGACGGACGATACAATGAGCAGTTCTTC.

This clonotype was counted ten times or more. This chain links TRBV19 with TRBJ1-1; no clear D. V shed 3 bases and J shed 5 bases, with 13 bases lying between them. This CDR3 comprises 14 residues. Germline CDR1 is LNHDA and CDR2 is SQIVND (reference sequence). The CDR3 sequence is CASSMTSSGTEAFF. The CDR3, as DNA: TGTGCCAGTAGTATGACCTCCTCGGGAACTGAAGCTTTCTTT. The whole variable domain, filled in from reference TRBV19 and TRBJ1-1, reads DGGITQSPKYLFRKEGQNVTLSCEQNLNHDAMYWYRQDPGQGLRLIYYSQIVNDFQKGDIAEGYSVSREKKESFPLTVTSAQKNPTAFYLCASSMTSSGTEAFFGQGTRLTVV.

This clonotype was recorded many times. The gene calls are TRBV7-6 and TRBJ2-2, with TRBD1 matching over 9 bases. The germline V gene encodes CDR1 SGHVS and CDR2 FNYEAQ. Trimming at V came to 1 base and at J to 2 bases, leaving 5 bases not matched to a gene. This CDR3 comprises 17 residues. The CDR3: CASSLVPTGGNTGELFF. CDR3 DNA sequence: TGTGCCAGCAGCTTAGTTCCGACAGGGGGAAACACCGGGGAGCTGTTTTTT.

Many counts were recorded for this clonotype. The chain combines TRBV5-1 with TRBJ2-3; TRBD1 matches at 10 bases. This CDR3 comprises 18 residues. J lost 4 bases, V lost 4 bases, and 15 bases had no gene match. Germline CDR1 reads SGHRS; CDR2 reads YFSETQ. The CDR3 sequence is CASSLAPRTGGSADTQYF. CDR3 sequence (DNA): TGCGCCAGCAGCCTCGCCCCCCGGACAGGGGGTAGTGCAGATACGCAGTATTTT.

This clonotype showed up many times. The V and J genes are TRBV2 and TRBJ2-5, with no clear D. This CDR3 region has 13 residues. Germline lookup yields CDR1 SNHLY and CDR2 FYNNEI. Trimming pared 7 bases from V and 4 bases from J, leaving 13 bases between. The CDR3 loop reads CASMPNKRETQYF. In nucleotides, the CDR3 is TGTGCCAGCATGCCAAACAAGCGAGAGACCCAGTACTTC.

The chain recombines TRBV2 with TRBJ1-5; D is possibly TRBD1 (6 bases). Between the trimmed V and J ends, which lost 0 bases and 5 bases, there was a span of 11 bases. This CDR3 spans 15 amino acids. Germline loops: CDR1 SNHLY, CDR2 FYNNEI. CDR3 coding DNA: TGTGCCAGCAGTGAAGCTAGGTCAGGGGATCAGCCCCAGCATTTT. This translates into CASSEARSGDQPQHF.

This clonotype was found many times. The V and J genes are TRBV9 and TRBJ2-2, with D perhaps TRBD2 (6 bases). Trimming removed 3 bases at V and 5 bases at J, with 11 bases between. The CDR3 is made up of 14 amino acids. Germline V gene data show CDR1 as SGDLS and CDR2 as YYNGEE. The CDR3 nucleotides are TGTGCCAGCAGCGGGGGTCGGGGGACCGGGGAGCTGTTTTTT. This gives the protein CASSGGRGTGELFF.

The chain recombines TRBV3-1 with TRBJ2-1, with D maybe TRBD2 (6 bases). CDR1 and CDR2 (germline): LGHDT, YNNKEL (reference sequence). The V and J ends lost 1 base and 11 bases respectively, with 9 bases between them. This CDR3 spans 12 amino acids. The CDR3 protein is CASSQAGRKQFF. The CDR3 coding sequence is TGTGCCAGCAGCCAAGCCGGGAGAAAGCAGTTCTTC.